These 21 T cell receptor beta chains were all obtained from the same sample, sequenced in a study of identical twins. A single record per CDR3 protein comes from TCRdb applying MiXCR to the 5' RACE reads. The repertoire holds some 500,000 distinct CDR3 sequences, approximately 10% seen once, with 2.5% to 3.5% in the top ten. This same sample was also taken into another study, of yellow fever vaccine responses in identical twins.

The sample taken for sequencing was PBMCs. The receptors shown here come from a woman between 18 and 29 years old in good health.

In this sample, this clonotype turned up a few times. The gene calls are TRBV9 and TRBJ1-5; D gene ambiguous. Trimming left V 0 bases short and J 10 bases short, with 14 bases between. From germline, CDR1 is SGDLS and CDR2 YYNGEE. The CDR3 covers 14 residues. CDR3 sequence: CASSVGPQNVPQHF. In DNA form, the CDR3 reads TGTGCCAGCAGCGTAGGGCCGCAGAATGTTCCCCAGCATTTT. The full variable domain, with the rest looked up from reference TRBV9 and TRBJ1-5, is DSGVTQTPKHLITATGQRVTLRCSPRSGDLSVYWYQQSLDQGLQFLIQYYNGEERAKGNILERFSAQQFPDLHSELNLSSLELGDSALYFCASSVGPQNVPQHFGDGTRLSIL.

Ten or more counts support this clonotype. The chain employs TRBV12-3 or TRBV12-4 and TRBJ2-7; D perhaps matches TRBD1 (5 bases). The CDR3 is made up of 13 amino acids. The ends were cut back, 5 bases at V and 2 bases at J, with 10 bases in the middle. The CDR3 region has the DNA TGTGCCAGCAGTCTAACAGGTACCTACGAGCAGTACTTC. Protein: CASSLTGTYEQYF.

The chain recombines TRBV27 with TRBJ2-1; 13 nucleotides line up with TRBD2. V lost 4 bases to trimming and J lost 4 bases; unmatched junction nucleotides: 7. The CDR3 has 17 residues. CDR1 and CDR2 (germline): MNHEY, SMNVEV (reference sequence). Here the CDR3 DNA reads TGTGCCAGCAGTTCCCTCGGGACTAGCGGGAAGTACAATGAGCAGTTCTTC. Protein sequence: CASSSLGTSGKYNEQFF.

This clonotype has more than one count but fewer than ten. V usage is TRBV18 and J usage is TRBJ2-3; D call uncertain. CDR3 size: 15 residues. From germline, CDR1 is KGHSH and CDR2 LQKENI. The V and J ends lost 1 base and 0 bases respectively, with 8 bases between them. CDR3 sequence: CASSPRPQSTDTQYF. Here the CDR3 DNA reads TGTGCCAGCTCACCACGGCCCCAGAGCACAGATACGCAGTATTTT.

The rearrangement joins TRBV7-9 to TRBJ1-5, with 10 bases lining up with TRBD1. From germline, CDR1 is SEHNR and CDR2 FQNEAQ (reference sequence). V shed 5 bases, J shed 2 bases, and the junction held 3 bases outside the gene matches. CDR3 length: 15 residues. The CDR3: CASSETGGGNQPQHF. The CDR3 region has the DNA TGTGCCAGCAGCGAGACAGGGGGCGGCAATCAGCCCCAGCATTTT.

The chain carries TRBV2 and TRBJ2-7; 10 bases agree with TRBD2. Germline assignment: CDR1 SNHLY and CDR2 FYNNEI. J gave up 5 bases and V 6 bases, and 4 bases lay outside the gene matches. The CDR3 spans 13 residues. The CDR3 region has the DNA TGTGCCAGCAGACCTAGCGGGGGTAACGAGCAGTACTTC. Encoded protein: CASRPSGGNEQYF.

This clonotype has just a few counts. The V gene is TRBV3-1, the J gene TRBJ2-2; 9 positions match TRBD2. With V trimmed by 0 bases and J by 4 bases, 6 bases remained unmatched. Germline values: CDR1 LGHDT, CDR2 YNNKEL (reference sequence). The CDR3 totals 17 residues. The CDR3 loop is CASSQEFGGRVTGELFF. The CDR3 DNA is TGTGCCAGCAGCCAAGAATTTGGCGGGAGGGTCACCGGGGAGCTGTTTTTT.

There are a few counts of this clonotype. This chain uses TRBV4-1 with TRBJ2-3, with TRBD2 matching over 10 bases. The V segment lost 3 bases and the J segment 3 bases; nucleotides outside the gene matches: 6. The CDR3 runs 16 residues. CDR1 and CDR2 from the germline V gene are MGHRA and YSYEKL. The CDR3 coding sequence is TGCGCCAGCAGCCATGGAGCGGGAGGGCCTACAGATACGCAGTATTTT. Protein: CASSHGAGGPTDTQYF.

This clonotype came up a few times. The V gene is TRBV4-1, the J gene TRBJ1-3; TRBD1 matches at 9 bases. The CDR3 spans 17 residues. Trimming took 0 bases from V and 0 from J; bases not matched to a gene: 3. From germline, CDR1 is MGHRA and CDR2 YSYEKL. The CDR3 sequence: CASSQEGQGYSGNTIYF. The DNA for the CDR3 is TGCGCCAGCAGCCAAGAGGGACAGGGCTACTCTGGAAACACCATATATTTT.

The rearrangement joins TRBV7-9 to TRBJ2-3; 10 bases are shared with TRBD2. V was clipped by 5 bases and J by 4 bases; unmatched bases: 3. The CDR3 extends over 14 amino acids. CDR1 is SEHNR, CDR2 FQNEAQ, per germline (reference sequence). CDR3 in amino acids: CASSPTSGSDTQYF. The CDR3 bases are TGTGCCAGCAGCCCGACTAGCGGGTCAGATACGCAGTATTTT.

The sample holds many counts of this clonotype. CDR3 sequence reads: CASSFGLYEQYF. The CDR3, as DNA: TGTGCCAGCAGCTTTGGCCTCTACGAGCAGTACTTC. The chain is built from TRBV28 and TRBJ2-7, with D unresolved. Looked up from germline, CDR1 is MDHEN and CDR2 is SYDVKM. Trimming pared 6 bases from V and 3 bases from J, leaving 9 bases between. The CDR3 has 12 amino acids.

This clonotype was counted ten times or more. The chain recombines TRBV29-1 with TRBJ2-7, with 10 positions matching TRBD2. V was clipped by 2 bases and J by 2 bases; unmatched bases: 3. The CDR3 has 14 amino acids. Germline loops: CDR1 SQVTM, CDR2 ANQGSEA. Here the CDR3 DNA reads TGCAGCGTTGAAACTAGCGGGAAAGCCTACGAGCAGTACTTC. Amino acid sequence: CSVETSGKAYEQYF.

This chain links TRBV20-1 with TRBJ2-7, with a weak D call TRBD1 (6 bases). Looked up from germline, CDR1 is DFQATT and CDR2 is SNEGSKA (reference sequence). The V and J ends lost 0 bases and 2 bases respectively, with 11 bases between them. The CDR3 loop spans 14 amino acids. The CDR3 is CSARDYREAYEQYF. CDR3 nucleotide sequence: TGCAGTGCTAGAGATTACAGGGAAGCCTACGAGCAGTACTTC.

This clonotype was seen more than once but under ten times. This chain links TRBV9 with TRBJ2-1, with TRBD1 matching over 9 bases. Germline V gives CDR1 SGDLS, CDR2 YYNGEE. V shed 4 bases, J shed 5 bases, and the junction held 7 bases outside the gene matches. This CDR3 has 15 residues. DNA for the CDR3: TGTGCCAGCAGCTTTCGGACAGGGGTCAACAATGAGCAGTTCTTC. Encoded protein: CASSFRTGVNNEQFF.

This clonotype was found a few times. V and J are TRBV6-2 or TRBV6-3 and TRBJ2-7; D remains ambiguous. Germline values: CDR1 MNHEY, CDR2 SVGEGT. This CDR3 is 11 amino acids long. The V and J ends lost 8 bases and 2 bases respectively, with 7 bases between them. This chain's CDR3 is CASGDTYEQYF. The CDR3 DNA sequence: TGTGCCAGCGGGGATACCTACGAGCAGTACTTC.

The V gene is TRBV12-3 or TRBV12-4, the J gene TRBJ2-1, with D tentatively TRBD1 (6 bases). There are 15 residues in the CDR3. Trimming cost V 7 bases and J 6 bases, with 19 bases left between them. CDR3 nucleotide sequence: TGTGCCAGCATCCCCCCAATGGGGGCTGGCAATGAGCAGTTCTTC. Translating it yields CASIPPMGAGNEQFF.

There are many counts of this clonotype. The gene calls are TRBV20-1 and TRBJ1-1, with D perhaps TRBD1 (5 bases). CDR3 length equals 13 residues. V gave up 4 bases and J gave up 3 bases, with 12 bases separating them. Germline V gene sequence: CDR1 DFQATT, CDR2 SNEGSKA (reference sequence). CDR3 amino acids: CSATGIRDTEAFF. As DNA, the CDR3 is TGCAGTGCTACAGGGATTAGGGACACTGAAGCTTTCTTT.

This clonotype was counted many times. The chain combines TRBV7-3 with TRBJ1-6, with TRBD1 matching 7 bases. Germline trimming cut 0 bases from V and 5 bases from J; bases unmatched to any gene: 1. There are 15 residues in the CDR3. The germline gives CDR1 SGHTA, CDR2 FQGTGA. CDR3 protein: CASSLTGTDNSPLHF. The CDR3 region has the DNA TGTGCCAGCAGCTTAACCGGGACAGATAATTCACCCCTCCACTTT.

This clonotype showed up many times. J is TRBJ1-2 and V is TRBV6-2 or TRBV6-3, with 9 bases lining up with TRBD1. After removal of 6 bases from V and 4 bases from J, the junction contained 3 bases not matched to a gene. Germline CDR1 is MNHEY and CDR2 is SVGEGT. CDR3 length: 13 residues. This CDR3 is CASRRQGGYGYTF. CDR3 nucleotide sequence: TGTGCCAGCAGAAGACAGGGGGGCTATGGCTACACCTTC.

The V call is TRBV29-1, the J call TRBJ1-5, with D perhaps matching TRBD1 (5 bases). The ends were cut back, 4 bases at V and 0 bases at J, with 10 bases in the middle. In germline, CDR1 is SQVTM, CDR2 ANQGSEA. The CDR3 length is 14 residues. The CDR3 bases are TGCAGCGTTGGAGCAGGGAATAGCAATCAGCCCCAGCATTTT. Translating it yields CSVGAGNSNQPQHF.

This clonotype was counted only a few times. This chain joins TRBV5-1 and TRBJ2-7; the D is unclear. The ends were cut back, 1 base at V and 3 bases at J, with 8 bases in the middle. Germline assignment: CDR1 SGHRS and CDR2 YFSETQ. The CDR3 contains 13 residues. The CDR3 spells CASSLLLGYEQYF. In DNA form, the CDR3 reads TGCGCCAGCAGCTTGTTACTCGGCTACGAGCAGTACTTC. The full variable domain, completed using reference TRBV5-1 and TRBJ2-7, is KAGVTQTPRYLIKTRGQQVTLSCSPISGHRSVSWYQQTPGQGLQFLFEYFSETQRNKGNFPGRFSGRQFSNSRSEMNVSTLELGDSALYLCASSLLLGYEQYFGPGTRLTVT.